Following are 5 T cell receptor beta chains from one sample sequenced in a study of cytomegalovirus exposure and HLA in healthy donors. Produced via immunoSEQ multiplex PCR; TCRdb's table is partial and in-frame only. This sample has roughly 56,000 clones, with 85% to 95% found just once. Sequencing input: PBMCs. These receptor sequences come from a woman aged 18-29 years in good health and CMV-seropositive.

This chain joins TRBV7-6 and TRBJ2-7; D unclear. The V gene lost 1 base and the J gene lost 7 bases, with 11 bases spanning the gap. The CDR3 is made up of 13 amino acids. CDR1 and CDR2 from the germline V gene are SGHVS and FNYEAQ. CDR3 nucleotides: TGTGCCAGCAGCTTAGGAACAGTCTTGGAGCAGTACTTC. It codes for CASSLGTVLEQYF.

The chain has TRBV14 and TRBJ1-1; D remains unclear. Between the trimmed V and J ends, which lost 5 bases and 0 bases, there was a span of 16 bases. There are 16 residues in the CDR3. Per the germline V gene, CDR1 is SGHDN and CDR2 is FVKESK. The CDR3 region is CASSDYPRALNTEAFF. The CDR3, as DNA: TGTGCCAGCAGCGACTACCCCCGGGCTTTGAACACTGAAGCTTTCTTT.

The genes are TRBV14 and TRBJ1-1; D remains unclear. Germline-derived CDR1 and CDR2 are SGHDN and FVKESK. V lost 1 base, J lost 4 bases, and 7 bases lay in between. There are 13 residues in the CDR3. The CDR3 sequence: CASSQGVSTEAFF. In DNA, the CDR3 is TGTGCCAGCAGCCAAGGTGTATCCACTGAAGCTTTCTTT.

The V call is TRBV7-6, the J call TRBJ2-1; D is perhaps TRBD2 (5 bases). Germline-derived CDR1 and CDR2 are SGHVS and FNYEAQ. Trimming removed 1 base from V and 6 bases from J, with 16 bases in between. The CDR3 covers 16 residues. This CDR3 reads CASSLGSMRASNEQFF. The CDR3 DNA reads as TGTGCCAGCAGCTTAGGATCCATGAGGGCATCCAATGAGCAGTTCTTC.

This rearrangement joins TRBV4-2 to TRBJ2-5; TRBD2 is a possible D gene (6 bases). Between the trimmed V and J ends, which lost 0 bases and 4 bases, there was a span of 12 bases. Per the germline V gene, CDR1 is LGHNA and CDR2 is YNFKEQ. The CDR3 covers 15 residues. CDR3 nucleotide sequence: TGTGCCAGCAGCCAAGATCGGAGGGCTCTAGAGACCCAGTACTTC. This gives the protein CASSQDRRALETQYF.